The 27 T cell receptor beta chains listed next were all sequenced from one sample in a study of T cells in Graves' hyperthyroidism and ophthalmopathy. Researchers took RNA transcripts and amplified the TCR beta CDR3 regions from them. The TCR CDR3 was amplified in a first-round RT-PCR using the HTBI primer set. From the multiplex PCR reads, TCRdb called clonotypes with MiXCR, one entry per CDR3 protein. The data show approximately 490,000 distinct CDR3 sequences, with roughly 22% seen just once and around 50% held by the top ten. Sequenced material: blood. All receptors come from a woman between 65 and 79 years old with Graves' ophthalmopathy.

This clonotype has only one observation. V gene TRBV28 combines with J gene TRBJ2-3; possibly TRBD1 or TRBD2 for D (6 bases each). The V end was cut by 6 bases, the J end by 1 base, with 14 bases between. The length of the CDR3 is 15 residues. CDR1 is MDHEN, CDR2 SYDVKM, per germline. The CDR3 region is CASRPGALGTDTQYF. The DNA for the CDR3 is TGTGCCAGCAGACCGGGGGCCCTCGGCACAGATACGCAGTATTTT.

The chain couples TRBV3-1 to TRBJ2-3; 9 bases fit TRBD1. Germline V gene sequence: CDR1 LGHDT, CDR2 YNNKEL (reference sequence). J gave up 6 bases and V 5 bases, and 12 bases lay outside the gene matches. CDR3 length: 16 amino acids. The CDR3 region is CASSEGQGQGLDTQYF. CDR3 sequence (DNA): TGTGCCAGCAGCGAAGGACAAGGACAGGGGTTGGATACGCAGTATTTT.

The chain couples TRBV11-2 to TRBJ2-2; 8 bases align to TRBD2. The trim removed 5 bases at V and 6 bases at J, leaving 11 bases unmatched. CDR1 and CDR2 (germline): SGHAT, FQNNGV. The CDR3 contains 16 residues. The CDR3 sequence: CASSPPNGRAAGELFF. The CDR3 nucleotides are TGTGCCAGCAGCCCCCCTAACGGGAGGGCTGCCGGGGAGCTGTTTTTT.

In regard to this clonotype: Its ends do not fully match the called genes, so a read error is possible. The chain has TRBV2 and TRBJ1-6; D is uncertain. CDR3 length equals 13 residues. From germline, CDR1 is SNHLY and CDR2 FYNNEI. CDR3 residues: CASTIGPAGISYF. The CDR3 coding sequence is TGTGCCAGCACTATCGGACCGGCGGGGATTTCATACTTT.

The chain couples TRBV7-2 to TRBJ2-1; the D gene is possibly TRBD2 (7 bases). Trimming cost V 5 bases and J 5 bases, with 19 bases left between them. Germline CDR1 SGHTA, CDR2 FQGNSA. The CDR3 totals 16 residues. DNA of the CDR3: TGTGCCAGCAGCCCGGGGGGCAGCGGGCTCAACAATGAGCAGTTCTTC. It codes for CASSPGGSGLNNEQFF.

This clonotype was seen ten or more times. This sequence joins TRBV11-2 and TRBJ2-5; D not certain. The CDR3 is 13 amino acids. The V end lost 0 bases, the J end lost 4 bases, and 6 bases lay between the germline ends. Germline V gene data show CDR1 as SGHAT and CDR2 as FQNNGV. CDR3: CASSLDVRETQYF. CDR3 nucleotides: TGTGCCAGCAGCTTAGATGTGAGAGAGACCCAGTACTTC.

The chain uses TRBV7-9 and TRBJ2-1; no definite D call. V was pared by 1 base and J by 0 bases, with 7 bases between. This CDR3 region has 15 residues. Germline loops: CDR1 SEHNR, CDR2 FQNEAQ (reference sequence). This CDR3 is CASSLEGYSYNEQFF. As DNA, the CDR3 is TGTGCCAGCAGCTTAGAAGGGTACTCCTACAATGAGCAGTTCTTC.

CDR3 in DNA: TGCAGTGCTAGGGGCAGGGGGCGGGAGCCCCAGCATTTT. Residues: CSARGRGREPQHF. The chain carries TRBV20-1 and TRBJ1-5, with 8 positions matching TRBD1. The V and J ends lost 3 bases and 8 bases, in that order; junction bases with no gene match: 6. Germline CDR1 DFQATT, CDR2 SNEGSKA (reference sequence). CDR3 length: 13 amino acids.

CDR3: CASSFPGQEFETFF. The CDR3 DNA is TGTGCCAGCAGTTTTCCGGGACAGGAATTCGAGACTTTCTTT. The rearrangement links TRBV28 to TRBJ1-1; TRBD1 matches at 8 bases. Per the germline V gene, CDR1 is MDHEN and CDR2 is SYDVKM. Unmatched junction bases numbered 12, after V lost 3 bases and J lost 12 bases. The CDR3 totals 14 residues.

This chain connects TRBV2 to TRBJ1-4; TRBD1 might be the D (5 bases). CDR1 is SNHLY, CDR2 FYNNEI, per germline. This CDR3 has 11 amino acids. The V gene lost 3 bases and the J gene lost 13 bases, with 9 bases spanning the gap. The CDR3 region has the DNA TGTGCCAGCAGTGACCCAGGGCCACTGTTTTTT. Protein: CASSDPGPLFF. The whole variable domain, remainder taken from reference TRBV2 and TRBJ1-4, is EPEVTQTPSHQVTQMGQEVILRCVPISNHLYFYWYRQILGQKVEFLVSFYNNEISEKSEIFDDQFSVERPDGSNFTLKIRSTKLEDSAMYFCASSDPGPLFFGSGTQLSVL.

V gene TRBV6-5 combines with J gene TRBJ2-1; TRBD2 is a possible D gene (6 bases). The germline CDR1 and CDR2 sequences are MNHEY and SVGAGI. The CDR3 runs 15 residues. Trimming removed 4 bases from V and 6 bases from J, with 16 bases in between. CDR3 region: CASSFRDPGGNEQFF. As DNA, the CDR3 is TGTGCCAGCAGTTTCCGGGACCCCGGGGGCAATGAGCAGTTCTTC.

This clonotype was observed a few times. This sequence joins TRBV3-1 and TRBJ1-2, with 7 bases aligning to TRBD1. This CDR3 is built from 12 residues. Germline-derived CDR1 and CDR2 are LGHDT and YNNKEL (reference sequence). V trimming: 3 bases; J trimming: 6 bases; junction bases outside the gene matches: 1. Here the CDR3 DNA reads TGTGCCAGCAGCCACAGGGGGAATGGCTACACCTTC. Translation gives CASSHRGNGYTF. The full variable domain, completed using reference TRBV3-1 and TRBJ1-2, is DTAVSQTPKYLVTQMGNDKSIKCEQNLGHDTMYWYKQDSKKFLKIMFSYNNKELIINETVPNRFSPKSPDKAHLNLHINSLELGDSAVYFCASSHRGNGYTFGSGTRLTVV.

This clonotype has a handful of counts. The chain links TRBV29-1 to TRBJ1-2; D is unresolved. This CDR3 is 11 amino acids long. Per the germline V gene, CDR1 is SQVTM and CDR2 is ANQGSEA. The V gene lost 2 bases and the J gene lost 5 bases, with 6 bases spanning the gap. The CDR3 DNA reads as TGCAGCGTTGAACGGCAGTATGGCTACACCTTC. Encoded protein: CSVERQYGYTF.

The table lists this clonotype with a few counts. The genes are TRBV3-1 and TRBJ2-7, with no clear D. This CDR3 region has 12 residues. Trimming removed 1 base at V and 7 bases at J, with 8 bases between. CDR1 and CDR2 (germline): LGHDT, YNNKEL (reference sequence). CDR3 in DNA: TGTGCCAGCAGCCAAGTAGTGGGAGAGCAGTACTTC. This codes for CASSQVVGEQYF.

This sequence joins TRBV25-1 and TRBJ1-6; possibly TRBD1 for D (5 bases). The CDR3 has 15 residues. V was pared by 1 base and J by 10 bases, with 14 bases between. The V gene's germline CDR1 is MGHDK and CDR2 SYGVNS. CDR3 DNA: TGTGCCAGCAGTGAATTCGACGGCAGGGCCTCACCCCTCCACTTT. As protein: CASSEFDGRASPLHF.

The rearrangement uses TRBV19 and TRBJ2-1, with 8 bases that match TRBD2. Germline V gene lookup returns CDR1 LNHDA and CDR2 SQIVND (reference sequence). The CDR3 sequence is 15 residues long. V lost 4 bases and J lost 6; bases outside the gene matches: 8. CDR3 sequence: CASSTGTRIINEQFF. DNA for the CDR3: TGTGCCAGTAGTACCGGGACTAGAATTATCAATGAGCAGTTCTTC.

Only a few counts were recorded for this clonotype. CDR3 residues: CSARGSGFFYNEQFF. The CDR3 region has the DNA TGCAGTGCTAGAGGTAGCGGGTTTTTCTACAATGAGCAGTTCTTC. The rearrangement uses TRBV20-1 and TRBJ2-1; 7 positions match TRBD2. The CDR3 is 15 residues long. With 1 base clipped from V and 3 bases from J, the junction kept 6 bases outside the gene matches. Germline V CDR1 and CDR2: DFQATT, SNEGSKA (reference sequence).

To note about this clonotype: A much larger clone sits a single nucleotide away, making a read error possible. The chain uses TRBV3-1 and TRBJ1-5, with D unresolved. Deletions cut 1 base from V and 3 bases from J, with 4 bases between. Germline CDR1 and CDR2: LGHDT and YNNKEL (reference sequence). The CDR3 is made up of 13 amino acids. The CDR3: CASSQGANQPQHF. The CDR3 DNA reads as TGTGCCAGCAGCCAAGGGGCCAATCAGCCCCAGCATTTT. Complete variable domain (other parts from reference TRBV3-1 and TRBJ1-5): DTAVSQTPKYLVTQMGNDKSIKCEQNLGHDTMYWYKQDSKKFLKIMFSYNNKELIINETVPNRFSPKSPDKAHLNLHINSLELGDSAVYFCASSQGANQPQHFGDGTRLSIL.

This clonotype occurred many times. The chain combines TRBV12-3 or TRBV12-4 with TRBJ1-1; no clear D. V was trimmed by 3 bases and J by 4 bases, leaving 9 bases between them. The CDR3 sequence is 13 residues long. The CDR3 here is CASSLNWVTEAFF. The CDR3 DNA reads as TGTGCCAGCAGTTTGAATTGGGTCACTGAAGCTTTCTTT.

The genes are TRBV19 and TRBJ2-5; no reliable D call. Per germline, CDR1 LNHDA and CDR2 SQIVND (reference sequence). Trimming removed 1 base from V and 5 bases from J, with 8 bases in between. The CDR3 sequence is 13 residues long. The DNA of the CDR3 is TGTGCCAGTAGTATAGGAGCAAGGGAGACCCAGTACTTC. Its protein product is CASSIGARETQYF.

This clonotype was found a few times. The chain uses TRBV11-2 and TRBJ1-1, with a possible D match to TRBD1 (5 bases). V was clipped by 3 bases and J by 3 bases, with 11 bases between them. The CDR3 is 14 amino acids. Germline lookup yields CDR1 SGHAT and CDR2 FQNNGV. The CDR3 DNA reads TGTGCCAGCAGCTTTGGTTTAGGGGACACTGAAGCTTTCTTT. Protein sequence: CASSFGLGDTEAFF. Based on the CDR3 plus reference TRBV11-2 and TRBJ1-1, the full variable domain is EAGVAQSPRYKIIEKRQSVAFWCNPISGHATLYWYQQILGQGPKLLIQFQNNGVVDDSQLPKDRFSAERLKGVDSTLKIQPAKLEDSAVYLCASSFGLGDTEAFFGQGTRLTVV.

The chain is built from TRBV13 and TRBJ2-2, with a tentative D call TRBD2 (6 bases). This CDR3 has 16 amino acids. Trimming shortened V by 7 bases and J by 2 bases, and 17 bases separated the two germline ends. Germline CDR1 is PRHDT and CDR2 is FYEKMQ (reference sequence). The DNA of the CDR3 is TGTGCCAGCACCAAAGGGGCGGGACTTAACACCGGGGAGCTGTTTTTT. Translation: CASTKGAGLNTGELFF. The full variable domain, its missing parts supplied by reference TRBV13 and TRBJ2-2, is AAGVIQSPRHLIKEKRETATLKCYPIPRHDTVYWYQQGPGQDPQFLISFYEKMQSDKGSIPDRFSAQQFSDYHSELNMSSLELGDSALYFCASTKGAGLNTGELFFGEGSRLTVL.

This clonotype was picked up many times. This chain joins TRBV11-2 and TRBJ2-1, with 8 bases matching TRBD2. Germline V gives CDR1 SGHAT, CDR2 FQNNGV. This CDR3 contains 15 residues. Germline trimming cut 1 base from V and 5 bases from J; bases unmatched to any gene: 4. CDR3 nucleotide sequence: TGTGCCAGCAGCTTAGCGGGAGGGAGGAACAATGAGCAGTTCTTC. Protein product: CASSLAGGRNNEQFF.

The chain uses TRBV19 and TRBJ1-1; 9 bases align to TRBD1. Per germline, CDR1 LNHDA and CDR2 SQIVND (reference sequence). The CDR3 contains 15 residues. V lost 7 bases to trimming and J lost 1 base; unmatched junction nucleotides: 7. The CDR3 loop reads CASTGQGFPNTEAFF. DNA of the CDR3: TGTGCCAGTACGGGACAGGGTTTCCCGAACACTGAAGCTTTCTTT.

Concerning this clonotype itself: The junction departs from the called germline gene at one end, perhaps through a read error. The gene calls are TRBV19 and TRBJ2-7; D is tentatively TRBD1 or TRBD2 (5 bases each). This CDR3 is 16 amino acids long. From germline, CDR1 is LNHDA and CDR2 SQIVND (reference sequence). CDR3 residues: CAGSTGAGSYSYEQYF. The CDR3 DNA reads as TGTGCCGGTAGCACCGGGGCAGGGAGCTACTCCTACGAGCAGTACTTC.

There are a few counts of this clonotype. V usage is TRBV20-1 and J usage is TRBJ2-7; 10 nucleotides match TRBD1. Trimming at V came to 6 bases and at J to 2 bases, leaving 4 bases not matched to a gene. Germline-derived CDR1 and CDR2 are DFQATT and SNEGSKA (reference sequence). The CDR3 has 13 amino acids. The CDR3 loop reads CSAGTGATYEQYF. The DNA of the CDR3 is TGCAGTGCGGGGACAGGGGCCACCTACGAGCAGTACTTC.

V gene TRBV7-2 combines with J gene TRBJ2-1; D unclear. The V and J ends lost 4 bases and 12 bases respectively, with 10 bases between them. This CDR3 region has 11 residues. From germline, CDR1 is SGHTA and CDR2 FQGNSA. Here the CDR3 DNA reads TGTGCCAGCAGCTCAGTGATCGGGCAGTTCTTC. This sequence encodes CASSSVIGQFF.